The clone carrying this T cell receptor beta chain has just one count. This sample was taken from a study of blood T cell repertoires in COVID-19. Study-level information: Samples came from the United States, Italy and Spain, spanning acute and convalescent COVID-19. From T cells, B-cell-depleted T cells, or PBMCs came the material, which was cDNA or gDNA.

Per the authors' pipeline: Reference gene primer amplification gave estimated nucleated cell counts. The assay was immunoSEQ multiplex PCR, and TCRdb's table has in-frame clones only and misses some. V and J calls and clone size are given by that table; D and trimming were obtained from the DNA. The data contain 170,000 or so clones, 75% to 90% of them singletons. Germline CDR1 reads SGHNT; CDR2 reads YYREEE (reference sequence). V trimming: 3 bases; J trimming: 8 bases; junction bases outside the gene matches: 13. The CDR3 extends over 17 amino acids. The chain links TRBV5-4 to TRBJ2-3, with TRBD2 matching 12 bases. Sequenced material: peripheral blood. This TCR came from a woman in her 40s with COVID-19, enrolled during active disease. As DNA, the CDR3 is TGTGCCAGCAGCTCAAACGCGATGGGACTAGCGGGTTTTACGCAGTATTTT. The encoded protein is CASSSNAMGLAGFTQYF.